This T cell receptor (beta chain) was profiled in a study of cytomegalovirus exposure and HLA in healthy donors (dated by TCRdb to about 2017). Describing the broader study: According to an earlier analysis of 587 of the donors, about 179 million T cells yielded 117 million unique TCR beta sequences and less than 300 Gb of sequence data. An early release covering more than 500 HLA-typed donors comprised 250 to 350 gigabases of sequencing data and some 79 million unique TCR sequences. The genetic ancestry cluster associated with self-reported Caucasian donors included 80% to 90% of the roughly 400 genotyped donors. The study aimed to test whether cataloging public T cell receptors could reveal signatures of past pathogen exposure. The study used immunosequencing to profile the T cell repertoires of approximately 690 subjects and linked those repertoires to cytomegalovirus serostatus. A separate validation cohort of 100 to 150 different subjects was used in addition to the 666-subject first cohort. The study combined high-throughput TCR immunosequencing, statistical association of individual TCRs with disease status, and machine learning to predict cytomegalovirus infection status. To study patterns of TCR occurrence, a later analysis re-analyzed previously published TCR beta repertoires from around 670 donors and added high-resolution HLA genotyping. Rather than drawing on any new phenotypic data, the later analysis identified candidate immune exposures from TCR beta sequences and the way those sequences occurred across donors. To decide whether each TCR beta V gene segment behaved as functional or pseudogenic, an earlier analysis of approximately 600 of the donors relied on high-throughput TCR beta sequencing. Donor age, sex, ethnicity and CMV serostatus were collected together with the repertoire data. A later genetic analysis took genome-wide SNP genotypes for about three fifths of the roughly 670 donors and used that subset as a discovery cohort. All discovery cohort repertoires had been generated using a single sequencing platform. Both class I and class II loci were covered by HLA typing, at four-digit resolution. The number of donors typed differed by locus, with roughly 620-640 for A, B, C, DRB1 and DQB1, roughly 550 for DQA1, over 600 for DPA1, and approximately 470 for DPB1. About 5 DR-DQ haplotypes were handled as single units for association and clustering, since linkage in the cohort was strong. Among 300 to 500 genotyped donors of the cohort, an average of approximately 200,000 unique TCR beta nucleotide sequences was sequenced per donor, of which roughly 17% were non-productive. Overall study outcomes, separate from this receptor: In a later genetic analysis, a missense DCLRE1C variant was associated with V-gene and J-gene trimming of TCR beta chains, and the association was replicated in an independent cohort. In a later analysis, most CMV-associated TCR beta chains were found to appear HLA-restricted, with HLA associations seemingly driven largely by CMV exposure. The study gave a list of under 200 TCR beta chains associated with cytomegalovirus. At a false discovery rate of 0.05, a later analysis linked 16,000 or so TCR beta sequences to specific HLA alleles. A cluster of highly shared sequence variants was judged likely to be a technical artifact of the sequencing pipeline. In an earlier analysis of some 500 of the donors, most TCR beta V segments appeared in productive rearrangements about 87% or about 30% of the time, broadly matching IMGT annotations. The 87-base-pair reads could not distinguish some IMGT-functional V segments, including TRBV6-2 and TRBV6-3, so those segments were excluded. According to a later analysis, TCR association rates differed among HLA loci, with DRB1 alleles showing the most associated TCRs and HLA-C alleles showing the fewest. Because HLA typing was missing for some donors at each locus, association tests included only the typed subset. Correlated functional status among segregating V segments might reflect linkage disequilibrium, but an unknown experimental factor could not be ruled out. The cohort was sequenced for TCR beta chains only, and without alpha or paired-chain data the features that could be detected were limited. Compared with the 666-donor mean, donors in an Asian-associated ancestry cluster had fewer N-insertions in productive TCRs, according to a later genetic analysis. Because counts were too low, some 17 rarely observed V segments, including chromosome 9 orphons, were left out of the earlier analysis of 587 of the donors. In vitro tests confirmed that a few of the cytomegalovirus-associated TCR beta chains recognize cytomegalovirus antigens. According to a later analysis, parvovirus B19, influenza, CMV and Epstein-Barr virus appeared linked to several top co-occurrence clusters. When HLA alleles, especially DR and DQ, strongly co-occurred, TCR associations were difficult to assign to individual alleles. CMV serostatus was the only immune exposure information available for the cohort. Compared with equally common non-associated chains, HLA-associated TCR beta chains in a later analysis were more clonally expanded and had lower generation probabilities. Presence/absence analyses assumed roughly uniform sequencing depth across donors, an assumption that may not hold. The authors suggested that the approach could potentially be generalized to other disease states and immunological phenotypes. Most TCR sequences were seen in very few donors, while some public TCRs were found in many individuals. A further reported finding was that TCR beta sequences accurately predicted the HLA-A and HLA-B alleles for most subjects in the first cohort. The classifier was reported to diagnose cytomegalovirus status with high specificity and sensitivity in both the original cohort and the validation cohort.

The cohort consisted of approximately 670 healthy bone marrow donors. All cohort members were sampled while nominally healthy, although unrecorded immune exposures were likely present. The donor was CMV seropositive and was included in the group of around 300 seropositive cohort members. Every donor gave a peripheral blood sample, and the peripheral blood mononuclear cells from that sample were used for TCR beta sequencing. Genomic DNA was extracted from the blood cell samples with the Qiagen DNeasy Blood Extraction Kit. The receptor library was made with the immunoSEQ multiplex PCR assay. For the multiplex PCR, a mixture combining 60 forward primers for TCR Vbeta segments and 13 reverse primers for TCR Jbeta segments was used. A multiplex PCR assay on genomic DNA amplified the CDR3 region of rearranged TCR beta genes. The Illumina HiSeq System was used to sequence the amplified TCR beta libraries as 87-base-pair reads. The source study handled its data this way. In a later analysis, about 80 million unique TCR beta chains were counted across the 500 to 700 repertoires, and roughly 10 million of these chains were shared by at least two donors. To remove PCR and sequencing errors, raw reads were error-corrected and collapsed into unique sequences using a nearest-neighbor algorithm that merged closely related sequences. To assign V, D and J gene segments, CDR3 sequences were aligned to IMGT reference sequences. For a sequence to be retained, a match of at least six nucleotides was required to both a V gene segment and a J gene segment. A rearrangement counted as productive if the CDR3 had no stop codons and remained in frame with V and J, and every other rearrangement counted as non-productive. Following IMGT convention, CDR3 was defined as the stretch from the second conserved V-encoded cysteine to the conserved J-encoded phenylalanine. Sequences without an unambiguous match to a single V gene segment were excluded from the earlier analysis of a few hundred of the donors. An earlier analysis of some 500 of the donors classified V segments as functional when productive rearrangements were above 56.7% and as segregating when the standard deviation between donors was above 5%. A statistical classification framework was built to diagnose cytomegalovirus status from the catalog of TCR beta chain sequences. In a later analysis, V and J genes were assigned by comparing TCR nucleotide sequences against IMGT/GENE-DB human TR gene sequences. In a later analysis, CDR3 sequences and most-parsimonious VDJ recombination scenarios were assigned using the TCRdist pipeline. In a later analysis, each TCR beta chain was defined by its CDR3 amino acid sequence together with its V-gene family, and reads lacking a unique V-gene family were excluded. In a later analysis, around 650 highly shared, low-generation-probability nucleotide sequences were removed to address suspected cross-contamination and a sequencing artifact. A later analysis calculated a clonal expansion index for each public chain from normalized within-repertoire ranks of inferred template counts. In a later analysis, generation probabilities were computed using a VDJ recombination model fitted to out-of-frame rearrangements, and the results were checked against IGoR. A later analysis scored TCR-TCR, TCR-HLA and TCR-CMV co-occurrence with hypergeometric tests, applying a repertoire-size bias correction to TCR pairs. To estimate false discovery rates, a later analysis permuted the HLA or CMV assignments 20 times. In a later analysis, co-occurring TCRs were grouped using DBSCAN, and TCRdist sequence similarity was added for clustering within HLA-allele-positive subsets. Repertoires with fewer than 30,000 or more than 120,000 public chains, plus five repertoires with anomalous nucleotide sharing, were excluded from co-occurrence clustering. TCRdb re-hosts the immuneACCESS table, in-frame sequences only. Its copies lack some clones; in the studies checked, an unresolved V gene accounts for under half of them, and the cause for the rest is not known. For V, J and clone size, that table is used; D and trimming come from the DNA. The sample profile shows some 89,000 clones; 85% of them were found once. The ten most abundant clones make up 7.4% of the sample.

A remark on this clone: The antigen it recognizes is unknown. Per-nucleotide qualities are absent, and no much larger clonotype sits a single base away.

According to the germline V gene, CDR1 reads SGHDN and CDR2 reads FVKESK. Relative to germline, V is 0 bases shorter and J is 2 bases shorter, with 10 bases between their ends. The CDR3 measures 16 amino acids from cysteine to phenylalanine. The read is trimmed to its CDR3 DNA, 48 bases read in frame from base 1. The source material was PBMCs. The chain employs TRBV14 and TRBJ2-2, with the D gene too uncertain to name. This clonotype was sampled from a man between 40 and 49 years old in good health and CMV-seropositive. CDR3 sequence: CASSQDPHGNTGELFF. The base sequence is TGTGCCAGCAGCCAAGATCCCCACGGTAACACCGGGGAGCTGTTTTTT.